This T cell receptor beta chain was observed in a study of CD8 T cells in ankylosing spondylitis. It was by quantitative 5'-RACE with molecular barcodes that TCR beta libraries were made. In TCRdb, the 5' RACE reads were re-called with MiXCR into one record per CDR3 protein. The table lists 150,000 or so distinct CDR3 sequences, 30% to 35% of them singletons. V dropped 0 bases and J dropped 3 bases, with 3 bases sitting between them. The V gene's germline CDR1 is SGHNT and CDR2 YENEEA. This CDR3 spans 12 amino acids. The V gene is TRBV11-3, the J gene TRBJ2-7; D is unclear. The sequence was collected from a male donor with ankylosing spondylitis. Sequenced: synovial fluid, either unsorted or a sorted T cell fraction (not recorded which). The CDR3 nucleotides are TGTGCCAGCAGCTTAGATCGCTACGAGCAGTACTTC. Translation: CASSLDRYEQYF.